This T cell receptor beta chain was captured by sequencing in a study of shared clonotypes between healthy human individuals. Study in general: Donors were a couple of women and a few men aged 18 to 49. Donors had three CD4 naive, three CD4 memory, two CD8 naive and one CD8 memory plate apiece. Study outcomes and limitations: Non-shared clonotypes displayed generation probabilities falling below those of clonotypes present in all four donors.

Looked up from germline, CDR1 is MDHEN and CDR2 is SYDVKM. The length of the CDR3 is 12 residues. V gave up 3 bases and J gave up 5 bases, with 7 bases separating them. Produced via immunoSEQ multiplex PCR; TCRdb's table is partial and in-frame only. Of some 2.1 million clones listed, 95% were seen once; the top ten hold 0.13%. With respect to this clone: No antigen is known for it.

The chain combines TRBV28 with TRBJ2-5; D ambiguous. This TCR was recovered from a man aged 18 to 29 in good health. Sample: naive CD4+ T cells sorted from blood. Sample subset: CD45RA+ positively selected. The CDR3 DNA reads as TGTGCCAGCAGTTTTCTGTTGGAGACCCAGTACTTC. It is translated as CASSFLLETQYF.